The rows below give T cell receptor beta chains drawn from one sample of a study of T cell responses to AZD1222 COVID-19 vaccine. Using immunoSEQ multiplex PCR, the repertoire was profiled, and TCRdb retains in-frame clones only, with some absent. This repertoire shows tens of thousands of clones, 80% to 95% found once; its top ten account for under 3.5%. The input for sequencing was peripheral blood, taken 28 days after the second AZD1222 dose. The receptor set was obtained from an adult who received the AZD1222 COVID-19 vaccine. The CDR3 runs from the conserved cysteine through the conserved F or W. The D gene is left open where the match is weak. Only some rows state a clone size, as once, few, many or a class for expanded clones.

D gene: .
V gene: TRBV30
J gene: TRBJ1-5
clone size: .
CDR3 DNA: TGTGCCTGGAGTTCCGGGCTTGGTGATCAGCCCCAGCATTTT
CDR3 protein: CAWSSGLGDQPQHF

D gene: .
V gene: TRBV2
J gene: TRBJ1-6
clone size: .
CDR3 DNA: TGTGCCAGCAGTGTGGCATCCGGGACGTCGAGCTCCTATAATTCACCCCTCCACTTT
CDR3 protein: CASSVASGTSSSYNSPLHF

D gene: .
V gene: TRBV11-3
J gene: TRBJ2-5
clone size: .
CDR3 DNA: TGTGCCAGCAGCTTAGAAGGTCCGGGCCGGGGGGAGACCCAGTACTTC
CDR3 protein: CASSLEGPGRGETQYF

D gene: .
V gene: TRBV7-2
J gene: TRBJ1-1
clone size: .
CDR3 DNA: TGTGCCAGCAGCTTACCAGGGGTAAACACTGAAGCTTTCTTT
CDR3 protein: CASSLPGVNTEAFF

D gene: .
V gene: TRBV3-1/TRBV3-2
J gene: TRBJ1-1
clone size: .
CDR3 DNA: TGTGCCAGCAGCCAAGATCGGGGCCCAGGGGCTTTCTTT
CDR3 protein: CASSQDRGPGAFF

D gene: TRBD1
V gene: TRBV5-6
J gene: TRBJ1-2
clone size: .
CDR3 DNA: TGTGCCAGCAGCTTGGTTACAGGGGTCCATGGCTACACCTTC
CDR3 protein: CASSLVTGVHGYTF

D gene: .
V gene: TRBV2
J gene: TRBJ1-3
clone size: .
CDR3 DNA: TGTGCCAGCAGCCTACCACCGGGGTCGGGTGGAAACACCATATATTTT
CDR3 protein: CASSLPPGSGGNTIYF

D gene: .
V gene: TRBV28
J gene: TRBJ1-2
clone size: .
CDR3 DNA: TGTGCCAGCAGTTTATGGGGGGGTATGAACTATGGCTACACCTTC
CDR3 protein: CASSLWGGMNYGYTF

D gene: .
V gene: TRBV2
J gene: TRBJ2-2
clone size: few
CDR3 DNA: TGTGCCAGCAGAGATCAGGGAAACGGGGAGCTGTTTTTT
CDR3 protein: CASRDQGNGELFF

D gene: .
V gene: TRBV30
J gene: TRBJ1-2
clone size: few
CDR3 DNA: TGTGCCTGCAGGCAGAATGGCTACACCTTC
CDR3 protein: CACRQNGYTF

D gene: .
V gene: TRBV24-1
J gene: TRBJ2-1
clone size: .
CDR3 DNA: TGTGCCACCAGTGACCGGAGGACCGCCACGGAGCAGTTCTTC
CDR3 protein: CATSDRRTATEQFF

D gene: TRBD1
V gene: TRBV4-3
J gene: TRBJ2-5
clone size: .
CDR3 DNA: TGCGCCAGCAGCCAGGGACAGGAAGGACAAGAGACCCAGTACTTC
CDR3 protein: CASSQGQEGQETQYF

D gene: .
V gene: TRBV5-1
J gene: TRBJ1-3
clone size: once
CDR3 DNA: TGCGCCAGCAGCTTAGAGGGGGGATATTTTACTGGAAACACCATATATTTT
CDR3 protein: CASSLEGGYFTGNTIYF

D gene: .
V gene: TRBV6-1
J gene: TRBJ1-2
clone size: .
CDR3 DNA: TGTGCCAGCAGTGAAGCGCTCGGCAGGCCTAGGTATGGCTACACCTTC
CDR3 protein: CASSEALGRPRYGYTF

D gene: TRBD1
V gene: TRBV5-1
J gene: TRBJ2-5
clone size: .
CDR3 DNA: TGCGCCAGCAGCCTAGGACAGGGTCTCGTGTTTGAGACCCAGTACTTC
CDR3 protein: CASSLGQGLVFETQYF

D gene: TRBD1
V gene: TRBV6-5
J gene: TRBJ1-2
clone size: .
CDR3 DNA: TGTGCCAGCAGTAGGACAGGGGGCACCTATGGCTACACCTTC
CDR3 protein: CASSRTGGTYGYTF